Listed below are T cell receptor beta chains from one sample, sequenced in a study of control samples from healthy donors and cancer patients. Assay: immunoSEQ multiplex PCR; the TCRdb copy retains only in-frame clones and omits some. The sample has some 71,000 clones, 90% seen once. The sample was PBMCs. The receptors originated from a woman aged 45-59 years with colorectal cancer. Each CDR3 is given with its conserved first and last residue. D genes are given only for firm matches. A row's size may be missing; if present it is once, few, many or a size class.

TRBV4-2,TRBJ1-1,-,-,TGTGCCAGCAGTAGGCTGGGTAACACTGAAGCTTTCTTT,CASSRLGNTEAFF
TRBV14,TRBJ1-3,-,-,TGTGCCAGCAGCCAAGATCTTTTTACAGGAAGAGATGGAAACACCATATATTTT,CASSQDLFTGRDGNTIYF
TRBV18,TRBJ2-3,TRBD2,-,TGTGCCAGCTCACCACCCTTCACCTGGAGCGGGAGGGTAGCAGATACGCAGTATTTT,CASSPPFTWSGRVADTQYF
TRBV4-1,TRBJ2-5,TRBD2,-,TGCGCCAGCAGCCGGTTAGCGGGAGTCATTTTAGAGACCCAGTACTTC,CASSRLAGVILETQYF
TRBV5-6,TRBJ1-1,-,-,TGTGCCAGCAGCTCCCTGCCTACACAGGGGAACACTGAAGCTTTCTTT,CASSSLPTQGNTEAFF
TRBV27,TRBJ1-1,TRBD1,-,TGTGCCAGCAGTGCGCAGACAGGGAGAGTTGTTAACACTGAAGCTTTCTTT,CASSAQTGRVVNTEAFF
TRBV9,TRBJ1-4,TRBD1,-,TGTGCCAGCAGCTCCAGACAGGGGGAGACTGAAAAACTGTTTTTT,CASSSRQGETEKLFF
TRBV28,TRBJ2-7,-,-,TGTGCCATCAAGGGGGGGTTTGGCTCCTACGAGCAGTACTTC,CAIKGGFGSYEQYF
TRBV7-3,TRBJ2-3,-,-,TGTGCCAGCAGCTCCCGAGGGCGGTTGACAGATACGCAGTATTTT,CASSSRGRLTDTQYF
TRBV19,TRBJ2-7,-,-,TGTGCCAGTAGTCCTAGAGCGCGGGATTACGCCGAGCAGTACTTC,CASSPRARDYAEQYF
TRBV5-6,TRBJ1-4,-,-,TGTGCCAGCGCGACTCGGAGGTCAGGGGTAGAAAAACTGTTTTTT,CASATRRSGVEKLFF
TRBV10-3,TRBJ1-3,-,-,TGTGCCATCAGTGCTCTGTTGGGCGGAAACACCATATATTTT,CAISALLGGNTIYF
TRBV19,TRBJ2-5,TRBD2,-,TGTGCCAGTACCCCCAGGCGCGGGAGGGCATCGGGAGAGACCCAGTACTTC,CASTPRRGRASGETQYF
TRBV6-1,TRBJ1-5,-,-,TGTGCCAGCAGTGAAGCGTATGGGCCCCAGCATTTT,CASSEAYGPQHF
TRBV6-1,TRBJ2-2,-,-,TGTGCCAGCAGTGCGACCAGGGTCGAGAACACCGGGGAGCTGTTTTTT,CASSATRVENTGELFF
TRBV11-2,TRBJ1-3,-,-,TGTGCCAGCAGCTTAGACCGGGCGGCGAGCTCTGGAAACACCATATATTTT,CASSLDRAASSGNTIYF
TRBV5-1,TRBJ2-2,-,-,TGCGCCAGCAGCTTGGCGCTGCAGGCCGGGGAGCTGTTTTTT,CASSLALQAGELFF
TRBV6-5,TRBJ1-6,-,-,TGTGCCAGCAGTTATGGGATTTTTGGTAATTCACCCCTCCACTTT,CASSYGIFGNSPLHF
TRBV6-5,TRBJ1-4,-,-,TGTGCCAGCACCGCCAGGGAGGGCGAAAAACTGTTTTTT,CASTAREGEKLFF
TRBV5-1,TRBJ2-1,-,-,TGCGCCAGCAGCTTGGCCTCTAGCCTCAATGAGCAGTTCTTC,CASSLASSLNEQFF
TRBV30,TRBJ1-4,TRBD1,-,TGTGCCTGGAGTGTCCCCAGGGGGCTTAATGAAAAACTGTTTTTT,CAWSVPRGLNEKLFF
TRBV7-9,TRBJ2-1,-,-,TGTGCCAGCAGCCCTCGCGTACGCGAGAGCTCCTACAATGAGCAGTTCTTC,CASSPRVRESSYNEQFF
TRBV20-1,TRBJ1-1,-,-,TGCAGTGCTAAGTCGGAGGTGGAAGCTTTCTTT,CSAKSEVEAFF
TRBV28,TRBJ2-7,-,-,TGTGCCAGCAGGGCAGACGAGGGGGTCTACGAGCAGTACTTC,CASRADEGVYEQYF
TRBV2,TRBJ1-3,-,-,TGTGCCAGCAGTGAAGGGGCGGGATTGTCCTCTGGAAACACCATATATTTT,CASSEGAGLSSGNTIYF
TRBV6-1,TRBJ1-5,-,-,TGTGCCAGCAGTGAAGCGCTTCTTTATAGCAATCAGCCCCAGCATTTT,CASSEALLYSNQPQHF
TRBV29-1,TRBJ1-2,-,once,TGCAGCGTTGAATACAACGATGGCTACACCTTC,CSVEYNDGYTF
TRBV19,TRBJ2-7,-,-,TGTGCCAGTAGTTCACAGGGTAGGGACGAGCAGTACTTC,CASSSQGRDEQYF
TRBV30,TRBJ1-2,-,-,TGTGCCTGGAGAGGGGTTGGCTATGGCTACACCTTC,CAWRGVGYGYTF
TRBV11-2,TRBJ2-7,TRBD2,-,TGTGCCAGCAGCCCACGCTTAACTAGCGGGAGGCTATACGAGCAGTACTTC,CASSPRLTSGRLYEQYF
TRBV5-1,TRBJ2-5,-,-,TGCGCCAGCAGCCCAACCGGGGCCGGAGAGACCCAGTACTTC,CASSPTGAGETQYF
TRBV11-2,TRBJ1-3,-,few,TGTGCCAGCAGTGTGACGGGAAACACCATATATTTT,CASSVTGNTIYF
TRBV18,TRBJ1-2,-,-,TGTGCCAGCTCACCCAGCTGGCAGACGGCGGCTGGCTACACCTTC,CASSPSWQTAAGYTF
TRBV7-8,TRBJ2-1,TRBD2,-,TGTGCCAGCAGCTTACCGGGAGGGCCGTACAATGAGCAGTTCTTC,CASSLPGGPYNEQFF
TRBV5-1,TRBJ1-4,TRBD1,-,TGCGCCAGCAGCTTGCAGGGACAGCAAAATGAAAAACTGTTTTTT,CASSLQGQQNEKLFF
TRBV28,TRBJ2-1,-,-,TGTGCCAGCAGTTTAAGGGGTCAGTACAATGAGCAGTTCTTC,CASSLRGQYNEQFF
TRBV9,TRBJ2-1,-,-,TGTGCCAGCAGCGTGGAAGGGATGAGCTCCTACAATGAGCAGTTCTTC,CASSVEGMSSYNEQFF
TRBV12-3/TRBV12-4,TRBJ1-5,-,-,TGTGCCAGCAGGGCCCCCGGGGGTCAGCCCCAGCATTTT,CASRAPGGQPQHF
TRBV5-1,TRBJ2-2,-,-,TGCGCCAGCAGCTTGGGGGGAGTCGGTTCGGTTACCGGGGAGCTGTTTTTT,CASSLGGVGSVTGELFF
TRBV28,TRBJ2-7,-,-,TGTGCCAGCAGTTTTACAGCGAACTACGAGCAGTACTTC,CASSFTANYEQYF
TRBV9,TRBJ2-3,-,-,TGTGCCAGCAGCGTAGGTTCCTCAGAGACAGATACGCAGTATTTT,CASSVGSSETDTQYF
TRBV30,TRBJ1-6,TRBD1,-,TGTGCCTGGAGTAGGGGACAGGGGATTAATTCACCCCTCCACTTT,CAWSRGQGINSPLHF